The source of this T cell receptor (beta chain) is a study of shared clonotypes between healthy human individuals. Study conclusions and caveats: Specimens sampled were limited to blood, with tissue repertoires likely differing.

Germline V CDR1 and CDR2: SGHNT, YENEEA. The V and J ends lost 6 bases and 0 bases, in that order; junction bases with no gene match: 5. This CDR3 spans 15 amino acids. The assay was immunoSEQ multiplex PCR, and TCRdb's table has in-frame clones only and misses some. This sample carries roughly 810,000 clones, 96% of them seen once, and the ten largest clones take under 0.3%. CD45RO negativity and positive selection for CCR7 defined naive CD8 cells, a population that excluded terminally differentiated effector memory CD45RA+ cells. On this clone: The antigen remains unidentified.

This sequence was found in a man aged 30 to 39 in good health. The chain uses TRBV11-3 and TRBJ2-1, with 7 bases lining up with TRBD2. The specimen sequenced was naive CD8+ T cells sorted from blood. CDR3: CASSSAGSSYNEQFF. For the CDR3, the DNA is TGTGCCAGCAGTTCAGCGGGAAGCTCCTACAATGAGCAGTTCTTC.